This T cell receptor beta chain came from a study of cytomegalovirus exposure and HLA in healthy donors. Although they were nominally healthy when sampled, donors likely had unrecorded immune exposures. Study-level results: When a later analysis was performed, an Asian-associated ancestry cluster reportedly had fewer N-insertions than the roughly 700-donor mean.

Concerning this clone: Its antigen is not identified.

Both 60 Vbeta primers and 13 Jbeta primers went into the PCR. In the authors' workflow: In a later analysis, roughly 86 million unique TCR beta chains included roughly 11 million shared by two or more donors. Clones were read by immunoSEQ multiplex PCR, and TCRdb kept only the in-frame ones, dropping some. The V and J calls and clone size come from that table; D and trimming were worked out from the DNA. The sample has a few hundred thousand clones, roughly 80% seen once. The germline gives CDR1 MGHRA, CDR2 YSYEKL. The CDR3 sequence is 15 residues long. Trimming removed 3 bases from V and 7 bases from J; junction bases left unmatched: 8.

The TCR originated in a man aged 35 to 55 in good health and CMV-seronegative. The material sequenced was PBMCs. V and J are TRBV4-1 and TRBJ1-1, with TRBD1 identical over 10 bases. In DNA, the CDR3 is TGCGCCAGCAGCCAGGAGGGACAGGGGAGGAGTGAAGCTTTCTTT. Protein product: CASSQEGQGRSEAFF.